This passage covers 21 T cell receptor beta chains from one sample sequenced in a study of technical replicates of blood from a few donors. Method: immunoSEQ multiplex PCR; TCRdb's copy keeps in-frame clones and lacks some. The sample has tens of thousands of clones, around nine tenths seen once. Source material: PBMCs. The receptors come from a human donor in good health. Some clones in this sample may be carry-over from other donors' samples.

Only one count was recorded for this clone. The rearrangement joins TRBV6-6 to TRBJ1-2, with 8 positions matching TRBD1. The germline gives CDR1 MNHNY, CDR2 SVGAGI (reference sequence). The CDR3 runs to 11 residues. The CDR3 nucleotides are TGTGCAAGAGGACAGGGTAAGGGCTACACCTTC. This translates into CARGQGKGYTF.

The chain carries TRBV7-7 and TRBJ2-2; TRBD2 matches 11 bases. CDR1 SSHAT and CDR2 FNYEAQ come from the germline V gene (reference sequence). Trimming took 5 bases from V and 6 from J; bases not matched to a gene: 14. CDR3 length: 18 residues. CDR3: CASSPLAGLAEGAGELFF. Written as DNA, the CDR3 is TGTGCCAGCAGCCCCTTAGCGGGACTAGCGGAAGGGGCCGGGGAGCTGTTTTTT.

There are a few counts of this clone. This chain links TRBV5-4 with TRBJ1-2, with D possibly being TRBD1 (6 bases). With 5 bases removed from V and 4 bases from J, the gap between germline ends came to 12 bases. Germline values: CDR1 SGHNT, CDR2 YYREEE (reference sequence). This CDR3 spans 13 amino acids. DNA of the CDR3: TGTGCCAGCAGGAACGACAGGCTCTATGGCTACACCTTC. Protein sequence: CASRNDRLYGYTF.

CDR3 DNA sequence: TGTGCCAGCAGTGACACACAGTTTAAAGGGGGACTAGTTGCCGGGGAGCTGTTTTTT. It translates to CASSDTQFKGGLVAGELFF. The chain links TRBV6-1 to TRBJ2-2; 8 bases are shared with TRBD2. CDR1 MNHNS and CDR2 SASEGT come from the germline V gene. The CDR3 runs 19 residues. The V and J ends lost 3 bases and 6 bases, in that order; junction bases with no gene match: 18.

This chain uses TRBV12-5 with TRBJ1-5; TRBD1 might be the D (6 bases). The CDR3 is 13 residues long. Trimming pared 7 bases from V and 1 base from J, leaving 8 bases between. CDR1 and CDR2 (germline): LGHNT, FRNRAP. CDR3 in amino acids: CASEGQSNQPQHF. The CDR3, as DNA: TGTGCTAGTGAAGGACAGAGCAATCAGCCCCAGCATTTT.

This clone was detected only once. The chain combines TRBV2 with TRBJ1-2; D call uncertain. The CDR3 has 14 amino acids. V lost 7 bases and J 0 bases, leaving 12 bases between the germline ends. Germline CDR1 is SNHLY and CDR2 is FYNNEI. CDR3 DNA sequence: TGTGCCAGCACCCAGAACGCCGCTAACTATGGCTACACCTTC. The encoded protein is CASTQNAANYGYTF. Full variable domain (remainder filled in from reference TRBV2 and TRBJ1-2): EPEVTQTPSHQVTQMGQEVILRCVPISNHLYFYWYRQILGQKVEFLVSFYNNEISEKSEIFDDQFSVERPDGSNFTLKIRSTKLEDSAMYFCASTQNAANYGYTFGSGTRLTVV.

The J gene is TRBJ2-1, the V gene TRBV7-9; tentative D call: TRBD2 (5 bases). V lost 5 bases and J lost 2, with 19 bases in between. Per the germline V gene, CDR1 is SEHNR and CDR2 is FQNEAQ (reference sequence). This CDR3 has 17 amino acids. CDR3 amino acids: CASSPPYRESPYNEQFF. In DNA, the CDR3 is TGTGCCAGCAGCCCCCCCTACCGGGAATCCCCCTACAATGAGCAGTTCTTC.

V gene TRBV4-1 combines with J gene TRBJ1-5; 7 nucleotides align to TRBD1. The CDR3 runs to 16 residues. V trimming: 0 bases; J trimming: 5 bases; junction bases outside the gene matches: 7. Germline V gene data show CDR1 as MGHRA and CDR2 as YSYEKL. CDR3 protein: CASSQEGGTAYQPQHF. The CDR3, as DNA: TGCGCCAGCAGCCAAGAAGGCGGGACAGCCTATCAGCCCCAGCATTTT.

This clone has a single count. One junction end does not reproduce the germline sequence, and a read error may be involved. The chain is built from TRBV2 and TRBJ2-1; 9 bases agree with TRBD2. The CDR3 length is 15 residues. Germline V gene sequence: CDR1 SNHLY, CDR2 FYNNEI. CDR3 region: CASSASAGGADEQFF. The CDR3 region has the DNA TGTGCCAGTAGTGCTTCAGCGGGGGGTGCGGATGAGCAGTTCTTC.

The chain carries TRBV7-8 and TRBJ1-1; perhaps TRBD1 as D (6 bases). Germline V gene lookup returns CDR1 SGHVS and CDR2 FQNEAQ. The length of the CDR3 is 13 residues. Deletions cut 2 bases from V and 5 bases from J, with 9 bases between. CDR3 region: CASSLPGDTEAFF. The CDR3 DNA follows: TGTGCCAGCAGCTTACCAGGGGATACTGAAGCTTTCTTT.

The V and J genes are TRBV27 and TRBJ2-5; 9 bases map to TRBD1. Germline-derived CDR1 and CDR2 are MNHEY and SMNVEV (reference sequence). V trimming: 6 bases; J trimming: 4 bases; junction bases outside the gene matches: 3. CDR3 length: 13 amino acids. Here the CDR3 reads CASSQDRGETQYF. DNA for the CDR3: TGTGCCAGCAGCCAGGACAGGGGAGAGACCCAGTACTTC.

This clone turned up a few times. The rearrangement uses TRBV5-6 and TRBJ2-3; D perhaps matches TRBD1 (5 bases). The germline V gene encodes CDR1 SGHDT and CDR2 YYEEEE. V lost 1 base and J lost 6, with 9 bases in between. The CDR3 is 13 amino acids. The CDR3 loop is CASSLPGPDTQYF. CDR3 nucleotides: TGTGCCAGCAGCTTGCCAGGGCCGGATACGCAGTATTTT.

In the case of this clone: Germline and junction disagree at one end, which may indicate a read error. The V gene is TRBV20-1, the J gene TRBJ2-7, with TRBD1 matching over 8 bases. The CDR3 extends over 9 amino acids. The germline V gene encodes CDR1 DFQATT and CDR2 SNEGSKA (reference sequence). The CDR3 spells CSARDRVAF. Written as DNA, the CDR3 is TGCAGTGCTAGGGACAGGGTTGCCTTC.

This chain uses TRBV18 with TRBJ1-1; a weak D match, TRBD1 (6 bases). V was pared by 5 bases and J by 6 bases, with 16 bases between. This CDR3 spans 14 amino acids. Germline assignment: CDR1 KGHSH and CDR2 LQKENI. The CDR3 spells CASSSQGPPAEAFF. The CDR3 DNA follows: TGTGCCAGCTCATCGCAGGGGCCGCCCGCTGAAGCTTTCTTT. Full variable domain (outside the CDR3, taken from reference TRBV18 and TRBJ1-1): NAGVMQNPRHLVRRRGQEARLRCSPMKGHSHVYWYRQLPEEGLKFMVYLQKENIIDESGMPKERFSAEFPKEGPSILRIQQVVRGDSAAYFCASSSQGPPAEAFFGQGTRLTVV.

The CDR3 region has the DNA TGCGCCAGCAGTCAACAATCAGGGGGCTTGAACACTGAAGCTTTCTTT. It codes for CASSQQSGGLNTEAFF. This sequence joins TRBV23-1 and TRBJ1-1; 8 bases are a match to TRBD1. TRBV23-1 qualifies as an ORF whose function is uncertain. V lost 2 bases to trimming and J lost 0 bases; unmatched junction nucleotides: 5. CDR3 size: 16 residues.

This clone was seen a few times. In nucleotides, the CDR3 is TGTGCCACCAGCAGAGATGGGACAGGGAGGGACTATGGCTACACCTTC. It specifies CATSRDGTGRDYGYTF. J is TRBJ1-2 and V is TRBV15, with 9 nucleotides matching TRBD1. The V gene's germline CDR1 is LNHNV and CDR2 YYDKDF (reference sequence). J was trimmed by 3 bases and V by 0 bases; bases with no gene match: 5. The CDR3 runs 16 residues.

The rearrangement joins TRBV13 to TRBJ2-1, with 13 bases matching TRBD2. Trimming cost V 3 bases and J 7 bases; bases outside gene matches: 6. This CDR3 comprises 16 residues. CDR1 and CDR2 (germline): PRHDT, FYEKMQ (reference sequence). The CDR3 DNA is TGTGCCAGCAGCTTTCGGACTAGCGGGAGTTTGAATGAGCAGTTCTTC. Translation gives CASSFRTSGSLNEQFF.

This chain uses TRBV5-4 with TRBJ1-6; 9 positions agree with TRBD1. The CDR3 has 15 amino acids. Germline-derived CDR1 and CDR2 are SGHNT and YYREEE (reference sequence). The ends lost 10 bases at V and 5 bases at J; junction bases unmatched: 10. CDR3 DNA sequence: TGTGCCGGCTCACAGGGGGCCGTGGATAATTCACCCCTCCACTTT. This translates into CAGSQGAVDNSPLHF. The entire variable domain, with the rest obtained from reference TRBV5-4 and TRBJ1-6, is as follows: ETGVTQSPTHLIKTRGQQVTLRCSSQSGHNTVSWYQQALGQGPQFIFQYYREEENGRGNFPPRFSGLQFPNYSSELNVNALELDDSALYLCAGSQGAVDNSPLHFGNGTRLTVT.

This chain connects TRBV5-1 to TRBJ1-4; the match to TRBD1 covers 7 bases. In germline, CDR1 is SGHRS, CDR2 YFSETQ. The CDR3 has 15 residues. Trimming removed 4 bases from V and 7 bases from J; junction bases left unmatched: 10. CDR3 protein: CASSPATGFGEKLFF. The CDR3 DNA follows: TGCGCCAGCAGCCCGGCGACAGGGTTTGGTGAAAAACTGTTTTTT. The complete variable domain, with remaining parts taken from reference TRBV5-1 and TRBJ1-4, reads KAGVTQTPRYLIKTRGQQVTLSCSPISGHRSVSWYQQTPGQGLQFLFEYFSETQRNKGNFPGRFSGRQFSNSRSEMNVSTLELGDSALYLCASSPATGFGEKLFFGSGTQLSVL.

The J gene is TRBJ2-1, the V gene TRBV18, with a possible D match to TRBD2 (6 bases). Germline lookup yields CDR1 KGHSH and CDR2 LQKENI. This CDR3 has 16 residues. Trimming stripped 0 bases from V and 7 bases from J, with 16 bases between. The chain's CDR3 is CASSPPGPGVFNEQFF. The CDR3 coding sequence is TGTGCCAGCTCACCACCGGGGCCGGGAGTCTTTAATGAGCAGTTCTTC.

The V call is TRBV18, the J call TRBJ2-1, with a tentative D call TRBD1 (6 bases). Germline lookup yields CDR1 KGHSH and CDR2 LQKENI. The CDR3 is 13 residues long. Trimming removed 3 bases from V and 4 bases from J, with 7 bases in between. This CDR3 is CASSPGTYNEQFF. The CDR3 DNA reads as TGTGCCAGCTCACCTGGGACATACAATGAGCAGTTCTTC.